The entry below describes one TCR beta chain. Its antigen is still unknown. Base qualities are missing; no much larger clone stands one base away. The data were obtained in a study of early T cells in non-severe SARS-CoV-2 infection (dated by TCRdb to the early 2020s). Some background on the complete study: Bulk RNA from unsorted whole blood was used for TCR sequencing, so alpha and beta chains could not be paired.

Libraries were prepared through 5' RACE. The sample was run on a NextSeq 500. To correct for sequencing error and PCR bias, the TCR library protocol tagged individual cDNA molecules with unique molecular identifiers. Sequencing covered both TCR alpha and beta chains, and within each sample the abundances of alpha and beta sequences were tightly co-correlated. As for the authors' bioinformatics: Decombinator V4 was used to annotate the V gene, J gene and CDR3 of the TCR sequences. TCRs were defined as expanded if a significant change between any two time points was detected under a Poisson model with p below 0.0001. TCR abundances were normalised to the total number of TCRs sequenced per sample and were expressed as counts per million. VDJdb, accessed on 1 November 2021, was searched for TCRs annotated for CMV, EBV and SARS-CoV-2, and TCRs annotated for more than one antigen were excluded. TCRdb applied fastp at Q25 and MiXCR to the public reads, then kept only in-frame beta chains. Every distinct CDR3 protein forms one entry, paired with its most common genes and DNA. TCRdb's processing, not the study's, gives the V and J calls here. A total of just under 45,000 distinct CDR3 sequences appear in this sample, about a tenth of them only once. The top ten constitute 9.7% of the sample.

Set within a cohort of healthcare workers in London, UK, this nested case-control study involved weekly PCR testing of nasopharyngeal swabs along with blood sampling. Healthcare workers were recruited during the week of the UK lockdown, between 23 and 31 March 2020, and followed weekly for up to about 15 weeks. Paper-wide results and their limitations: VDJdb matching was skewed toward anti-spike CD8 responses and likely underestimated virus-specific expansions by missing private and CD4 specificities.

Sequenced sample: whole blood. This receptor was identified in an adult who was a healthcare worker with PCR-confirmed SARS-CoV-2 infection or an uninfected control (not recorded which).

The CDR3 protein is CASSIMGTGEEKLFF. The nucleotide sequence reads TGTGCCAGTAGTATTATGGGGACAGGGGAAGAAAAACTGTTTTTT. The V and J genes are TRBV19 and TRBJ1-4; 10 nucleotides in the junction match TRBD1. Relative to germline, V is missing 3 bases and J is missing 8 bases, with 6 bases of the junction outside any gene match. The CDR3 has 15 amino acids, counting the end cysteine and phenylalanine. The kept DNA is CDR3 alone, 45 bases in frame from the first base. From a lookup of the germline V gene (reference sequence), CDR1 and CDR2 are LNHDA and SQIVND.